The source of this T cell receptor beta chain is a study of T cells in localized non-small cell lung cancer. Repertoires were generated with immunoSEQ multiplex PCR, while TCRdb's copy carries only in-frame clones and drops some. The sample consists of around 91,000 clones, roughly 86% of them appearing once. The CDR3 sequence is 16 residues long. The germline V and J ends were trimmed by 0 bases and 2 bases, with 11 bases remaining between them. Germline CDR1 and CDR2: KGHSH and LQKENI. As to this clone: Its cognate antigen is unknown.

Broader study findings: Only one tumor region was sequenced, so heterogeneity remains possible. Uninvolved adjacent lung had higher T cell clonality than tumor and all other tissues. There were a median 57 of the top 100 tumor clones appearing in adjacent lung.

This clonotype originated in a man aged 40 to 75 with stage I squamous cell lung carcinoma. The rearrangement uses TRBV18 and TRBJ1-3; D not resolved. Sequenced material: peripheral blood, taken before any cancer treatment. For the CDR3, the DNA is TGTGCCAGCTCACCACCCGGGAGGACCCCTGGAAACACCATATATTTT. This gives the protein CASSPPGRTPGNTIYF.